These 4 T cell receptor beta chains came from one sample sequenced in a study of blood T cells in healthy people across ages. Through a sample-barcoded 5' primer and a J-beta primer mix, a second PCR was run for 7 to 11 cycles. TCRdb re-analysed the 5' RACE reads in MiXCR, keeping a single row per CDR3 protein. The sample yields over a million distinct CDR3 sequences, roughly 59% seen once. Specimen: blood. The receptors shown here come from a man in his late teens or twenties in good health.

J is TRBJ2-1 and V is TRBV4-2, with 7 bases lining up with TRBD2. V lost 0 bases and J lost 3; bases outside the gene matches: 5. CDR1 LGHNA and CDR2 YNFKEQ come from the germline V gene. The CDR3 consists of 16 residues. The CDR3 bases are TGTGCCAGCAGCCAAGAGGGGACTACCCTCTACAATGAGCAGTTCTTC. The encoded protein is CASSQEGTTLYNEQFF.

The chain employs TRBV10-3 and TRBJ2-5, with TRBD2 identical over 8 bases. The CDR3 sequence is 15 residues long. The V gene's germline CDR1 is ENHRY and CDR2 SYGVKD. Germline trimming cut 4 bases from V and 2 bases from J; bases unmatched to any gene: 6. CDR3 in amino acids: CAISVETSVQETQYF. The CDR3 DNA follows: TGTGCCATCAGTGTGGAGACTAGCGTACAAGAGACCCAGTACTTC.

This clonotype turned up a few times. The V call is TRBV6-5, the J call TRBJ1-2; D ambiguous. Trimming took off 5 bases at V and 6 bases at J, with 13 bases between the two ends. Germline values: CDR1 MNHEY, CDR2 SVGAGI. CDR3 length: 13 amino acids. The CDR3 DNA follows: TGTGCCAGCAGTACGCTGGGGTTAGATGGCTACACCTTC. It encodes CASSTLGLDGYTF.

The CDR3 spells CASSETPGLVADEQFF. The CDR3 region has the DNA TGCGCCAGCAGCGAAACACCGGGACTAGTTGCCGATGAGCAGTTCTTC. V and J are TRBV4-1 and TRBJ2-1, with TRBD2 matching over 8 bases. The CDR3 length is 16 residues. V was clipped by 5 bases and J by 8 bases; unmatched bases: 14. CDR1 and CDR2 from the germline V gene are MGHRA and YSYEKL.